This T cell receptor (beta chain) is from a study of cytomegalovirus exposure and HLA in healthy donors. General study findings and limits: Later analysis identified a missense DCLRE1C variant that was linked to TCR beta V- and J-gene trimming. Across donors, presence/absence analyses took sequencing depth to be roughly uniform.

The CDR3 runs to 14 residues. Germline CDR1 and CDR2: MNHNY and SVGAGI (reference sequence). Trimming at V came to 5 bases and at J to 5 bases, leaving 4 bases not matched to a gene. A word on this clone: Its target is not known.

Primers: 60 Vbeta forward and 13 Jbeta reverse. Sequencing used immunoSEQ multiplex PCR; TCRdb keeps in-frame clones, though not all of them. The data show over 200,000 clones, around nine tenths seen once. The material sequenced was PBMCs. The TCR comes from a woman younger than 35 in good health and CMV-seronegative. The chain combines TRBV6-6 with TRBJ2-1, with 9 bases identical to TRBD1. This CDR3 is CASSPRTGDNEQFF. The DNA of the CDR3 is TGTGCCAGCAGTCCCCGGACAGGGGACAATGAGCAGTTCTTC.